This T cell receptor beta chain was captured in a study of T-cell reconstitution after alpha-beta-depleted transplantation in children. This clonotype was counted a few times. Using unique molecular identifiers, the investigators prepared the TCRbeta library. TCRdb itself ran the PCR reads through MiXCR, one entry per CDR3 protein. The sample contains 350,000 to 400,000 distinct CDR3 sequences, just over 20% of which appear only once. The sequence was collected from a human donor who donated a stem cell graft to a child with acute myeloid leukemia. Material: PBMCs from the stem cell graft donor, obtained from the stem cell graft.

The CDR3 sequence: CASSLRDRGFSYEQYF. The CDR3 DNA follows: TGTGCCAGCAGCTTACGAGACAGGGGATTCTCCTACGAGCAGTACTTC. The J gene is TRBJ2-7, the V gene TRBV7-9; the match to TRBD1 covers 8 bases. Germline values: CDR1 SEHNR, CDR2 FQNEAQ (reference sequence). J lost 0 bases, V lost 2 bases, and 6 bases had no gene match. This CDR3 is built from 16 residues.